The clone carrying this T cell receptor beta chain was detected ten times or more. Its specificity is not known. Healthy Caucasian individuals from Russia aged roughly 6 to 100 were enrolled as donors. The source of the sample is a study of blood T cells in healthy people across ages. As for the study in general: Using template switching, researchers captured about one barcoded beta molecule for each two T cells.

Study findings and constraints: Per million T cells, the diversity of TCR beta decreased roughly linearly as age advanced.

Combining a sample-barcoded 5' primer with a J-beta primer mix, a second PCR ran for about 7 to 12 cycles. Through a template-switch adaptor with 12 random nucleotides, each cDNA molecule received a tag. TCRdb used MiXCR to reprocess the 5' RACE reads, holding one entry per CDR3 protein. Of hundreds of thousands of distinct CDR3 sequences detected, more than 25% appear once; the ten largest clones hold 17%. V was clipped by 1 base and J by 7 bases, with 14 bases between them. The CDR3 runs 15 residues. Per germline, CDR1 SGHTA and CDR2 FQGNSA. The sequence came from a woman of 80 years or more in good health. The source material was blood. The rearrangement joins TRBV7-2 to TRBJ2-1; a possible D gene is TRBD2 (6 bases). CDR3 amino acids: CASSLVGGRRNEQFF. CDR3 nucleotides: TGTGCCAGCAGCTTAGTTGGGGGGAGGAGGAATGAGCAGTTCTTC.